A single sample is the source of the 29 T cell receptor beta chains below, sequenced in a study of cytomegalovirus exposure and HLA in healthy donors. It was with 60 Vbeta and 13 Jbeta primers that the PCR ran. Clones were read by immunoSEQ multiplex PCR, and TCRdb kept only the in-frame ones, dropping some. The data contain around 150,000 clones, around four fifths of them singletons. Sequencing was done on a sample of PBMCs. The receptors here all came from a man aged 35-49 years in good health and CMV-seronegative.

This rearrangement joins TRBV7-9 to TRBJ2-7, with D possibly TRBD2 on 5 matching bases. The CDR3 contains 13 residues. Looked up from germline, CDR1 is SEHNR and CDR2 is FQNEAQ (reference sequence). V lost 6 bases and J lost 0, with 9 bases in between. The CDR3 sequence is CASREGDSYEQYF. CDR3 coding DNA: TGTGCCAGCAGAGAGGGAGACTCCTACGAGCAGTACTTC.

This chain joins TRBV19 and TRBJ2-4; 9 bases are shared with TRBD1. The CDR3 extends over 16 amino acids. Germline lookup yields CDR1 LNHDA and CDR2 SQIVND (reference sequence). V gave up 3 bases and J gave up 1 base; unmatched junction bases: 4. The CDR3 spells CASSIFGQGAKNIQYF. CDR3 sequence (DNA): TGTGCCAGTAGTATCTTTGGACAGGGGGCCAAAAACATTCAGTACTTC.

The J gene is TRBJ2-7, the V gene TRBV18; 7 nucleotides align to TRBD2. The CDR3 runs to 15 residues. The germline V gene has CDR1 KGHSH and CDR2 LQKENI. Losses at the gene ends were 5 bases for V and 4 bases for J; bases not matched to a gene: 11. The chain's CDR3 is CASSEGGGGTYEQYF. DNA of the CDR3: TGTGCCAGCTCAGAGGGCGGGGGTGGAACTTACGAGCAGTACTTC.

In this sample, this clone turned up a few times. The CDR3 spells CANRQEQRGQETQYF. In nucleotides, the CDR3 is TGTGCCAACCGACAGGAACAGAGGGGTCAAGAGACCCAGTACTTC. The rearrangement joins TRBV28 to TRBJ2-5, with D possibly being TRBD1 (6 bases). CDR1 MDHEN and CDR2 SYDVKM come from the germline V gene. The CDR3 extends over 15 amino acids. The V gene lost 10 bases and the J gene lost 2 bases, with 20 bases spanning the gap.

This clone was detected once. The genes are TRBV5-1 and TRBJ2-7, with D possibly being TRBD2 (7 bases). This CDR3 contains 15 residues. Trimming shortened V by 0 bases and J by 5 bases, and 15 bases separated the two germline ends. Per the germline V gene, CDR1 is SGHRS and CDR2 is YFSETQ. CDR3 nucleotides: TGCGCCAGCAGCTTGGTAGGCGGGGGCCAAGACGAGCAGTACTTC. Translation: CASSLVGGGQDEQYF. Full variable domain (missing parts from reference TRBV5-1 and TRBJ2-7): KAGVTQTPRYLIKTRGQQVTLSCSPISGHRSVSWYQQTPGQGLQFLFEYFSETQRNKGNFPGRFSGRQFSNSRSEMNVSTLELGDSALYLCASSLVGGGQDEQYFGPGTRLTVT.

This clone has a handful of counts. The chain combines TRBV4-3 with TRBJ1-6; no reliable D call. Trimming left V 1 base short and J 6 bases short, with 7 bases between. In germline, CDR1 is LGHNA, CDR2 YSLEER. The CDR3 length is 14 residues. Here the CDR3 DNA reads TGCGCCAGCAGCCAAGGAGTGAGTAATTCACCCCTCCACTTT. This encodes CASSQGVSNSPLHF.

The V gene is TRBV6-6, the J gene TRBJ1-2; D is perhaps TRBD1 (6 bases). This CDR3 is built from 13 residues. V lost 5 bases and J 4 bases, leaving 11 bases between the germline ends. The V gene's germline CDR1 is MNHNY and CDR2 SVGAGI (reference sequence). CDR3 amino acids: CASSAGTSYGYTF. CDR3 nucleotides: TGTGCCAGCAGTGCCGGGACAAGCTATGGCTACACCTTC.

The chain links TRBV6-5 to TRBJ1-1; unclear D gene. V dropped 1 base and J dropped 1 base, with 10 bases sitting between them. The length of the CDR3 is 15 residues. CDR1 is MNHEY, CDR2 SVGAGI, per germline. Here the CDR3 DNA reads TGTGCCAGCAGTTACTATACCGGGTCGAACACTGAAGCTTTCTTT. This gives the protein CASSYYTGSNTEAFF.

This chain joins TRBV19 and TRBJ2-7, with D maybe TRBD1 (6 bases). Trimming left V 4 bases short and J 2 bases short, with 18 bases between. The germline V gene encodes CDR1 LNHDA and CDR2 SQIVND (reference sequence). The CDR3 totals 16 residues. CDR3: CASSTLGTTGTYEQYF. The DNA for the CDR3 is TGTGCCAGTAGTACCCTCGGAACGACAGGCACCTACGAGCAGTACTTC.

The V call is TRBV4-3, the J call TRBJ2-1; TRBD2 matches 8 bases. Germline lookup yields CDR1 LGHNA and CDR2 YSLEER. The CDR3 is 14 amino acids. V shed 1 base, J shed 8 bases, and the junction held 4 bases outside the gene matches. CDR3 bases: TGCGCCAGCAGCCAAGTGCGGGGGGAGGATGAGCAGTTCTTC. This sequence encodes CASSQVRGEDEQFF.

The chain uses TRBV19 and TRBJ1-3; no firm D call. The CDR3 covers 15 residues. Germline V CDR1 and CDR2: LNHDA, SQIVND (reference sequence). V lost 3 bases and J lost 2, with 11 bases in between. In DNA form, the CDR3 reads TGTGCCAGTAGTATCCTCGACATGGCTGGAAACACCATATATTTT. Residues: CASSILDMAGNTIYF.

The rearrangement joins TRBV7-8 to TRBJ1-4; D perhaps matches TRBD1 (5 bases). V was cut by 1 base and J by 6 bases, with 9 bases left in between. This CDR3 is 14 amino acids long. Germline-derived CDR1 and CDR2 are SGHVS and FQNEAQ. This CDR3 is CASSLGGGDEKLFF. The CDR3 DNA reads TGTGCCAGCAGCTTAGGGGGAGGGGATGAAAAACTGTTTTTT.

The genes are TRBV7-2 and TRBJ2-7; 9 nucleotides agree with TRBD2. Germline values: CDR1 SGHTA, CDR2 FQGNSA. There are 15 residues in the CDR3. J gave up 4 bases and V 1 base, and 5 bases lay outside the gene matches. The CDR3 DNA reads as TGTGCCAGCAGCTTAGGGCTAGCGGGAATTTACGAGCAGTACTTC. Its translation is CASSLGLAGIYEQYF.

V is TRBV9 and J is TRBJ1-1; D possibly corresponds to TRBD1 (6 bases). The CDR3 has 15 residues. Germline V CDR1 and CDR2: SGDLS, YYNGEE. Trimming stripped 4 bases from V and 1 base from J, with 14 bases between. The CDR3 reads CASSPGASKNTEAFF. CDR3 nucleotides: TGTGCCAGCAGCCCAGGGGCTTCTAAGAACACTGAAGCTTTCTTT.

The CDR3 DNA is TGCGCCAGCATACGACCGATGCCTAGCTCCTATAATTCACCCCTCCACTTT. Protein sequence: CASIRPMPSSYNSPLHF. This rearrangement joins TRBV10-1 to TRBJ1-6; D not certain. Trimming shortened V by 7 bases and J by 0 bases, and 16 bases separated the two germline ends. The CDR3 runs to 17 residues. Germline loops: CDR1 WNHNN, CDR2 SYGVQD (reference sequence).

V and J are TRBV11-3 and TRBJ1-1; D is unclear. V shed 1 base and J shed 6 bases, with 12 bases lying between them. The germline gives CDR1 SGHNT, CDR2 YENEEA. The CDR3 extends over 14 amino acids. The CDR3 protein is CASSLGDAGAEAFF. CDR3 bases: TGTGCCAGCAGCTTAGGGGATGCGGGCGCTGAAGCTTTCTTT.

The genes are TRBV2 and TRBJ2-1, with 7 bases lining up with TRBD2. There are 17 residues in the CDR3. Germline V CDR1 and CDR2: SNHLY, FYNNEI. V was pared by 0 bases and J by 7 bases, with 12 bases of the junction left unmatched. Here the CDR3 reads CASSEAGRGGSENEQFF. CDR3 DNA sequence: TGTGCCAGCAGTGAAGCGGGTAGGGGAGGGTCTGAGAATGAGCAGTTCTTC.

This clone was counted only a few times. As DNA, the CDR3 is TGTGCCAGCAGTTTAAGGACAGATCGGGAGACCCAGTACTTC. Translated: CASSLRTDRETQYF. The rearrangement uses TRBV27 and TRBJ2-5, with D maybe TRBD1 (6 bases). The germline V and J ends were trimmed by 2 bases and 5 bases, with 12 bases remaining between them. The CDR3 length is 14 residues. CDR1 and CDR2 (germline): MNHEY, SMNVEV (reference sequence).

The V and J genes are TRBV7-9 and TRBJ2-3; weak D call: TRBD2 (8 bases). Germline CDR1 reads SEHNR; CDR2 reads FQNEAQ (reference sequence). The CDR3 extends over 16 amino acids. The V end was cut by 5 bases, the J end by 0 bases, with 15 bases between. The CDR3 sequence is CASSPREGASTDTQYF. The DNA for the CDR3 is TGTGCCAGCAGCCCCCGGGAGGGGGCTAGCACAGATACGCAGTATTTT.

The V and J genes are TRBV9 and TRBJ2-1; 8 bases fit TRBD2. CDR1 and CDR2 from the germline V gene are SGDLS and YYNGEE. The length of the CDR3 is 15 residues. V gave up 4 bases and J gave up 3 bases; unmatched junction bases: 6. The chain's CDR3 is CASSHSGDGYNEQFF. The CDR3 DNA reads TGTGCCAGCAGCCATAGCGGGGACGGCTACAATGAGCAGTTCTTC.

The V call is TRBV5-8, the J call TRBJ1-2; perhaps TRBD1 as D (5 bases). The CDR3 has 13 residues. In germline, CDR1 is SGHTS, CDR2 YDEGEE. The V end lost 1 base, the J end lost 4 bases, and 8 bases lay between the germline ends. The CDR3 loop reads CASSLRQIYGYTF. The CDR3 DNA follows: TGTGCCAGCAGCTTGCGACAGATCTATGGCTACACCTTC. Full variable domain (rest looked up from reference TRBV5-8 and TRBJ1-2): EAGVTQSPTHLIKTRGQQATLRCSPISGHTSVYWYQQALGLGLQFLLWYDEGEERNRGNFPPRFSGRQFPNYSSELNVNALELEDSALYLCASSLRQIYGYTFGSGTRLTVV.

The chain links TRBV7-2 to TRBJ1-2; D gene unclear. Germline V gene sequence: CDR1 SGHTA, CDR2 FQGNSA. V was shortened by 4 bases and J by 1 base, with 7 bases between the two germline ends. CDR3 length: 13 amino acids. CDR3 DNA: TGTGCCAGCAGCTCACAGATTAACTATGGCTACACCTTC. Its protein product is CASSSQINYGYTF.

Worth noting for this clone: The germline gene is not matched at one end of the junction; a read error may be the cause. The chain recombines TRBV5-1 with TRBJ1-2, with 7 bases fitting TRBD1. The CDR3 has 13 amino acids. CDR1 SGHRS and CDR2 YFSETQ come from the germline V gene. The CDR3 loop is CASSFPGTAGHTF. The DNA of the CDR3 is TGCGCCAGCAGCTTTCCCGGGACAGCTGGCCACACCTTC.

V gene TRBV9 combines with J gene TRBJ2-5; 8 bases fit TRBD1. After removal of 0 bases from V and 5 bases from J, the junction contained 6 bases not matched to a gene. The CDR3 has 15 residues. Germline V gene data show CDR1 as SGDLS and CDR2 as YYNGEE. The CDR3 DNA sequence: TGTGCCAGCAGCGTAGGTACAGGGGGACGGGAGACCCAGTACTTC. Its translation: CASSVGTGGRETQYF.

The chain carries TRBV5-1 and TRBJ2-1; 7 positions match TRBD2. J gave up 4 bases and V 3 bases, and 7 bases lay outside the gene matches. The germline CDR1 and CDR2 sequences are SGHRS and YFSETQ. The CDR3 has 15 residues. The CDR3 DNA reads TGCGCCAGCAGCTCCCGGGAAGCGGGGTACAATGAGCAGTTCTTC. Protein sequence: CASSSREAGYNEQFF.

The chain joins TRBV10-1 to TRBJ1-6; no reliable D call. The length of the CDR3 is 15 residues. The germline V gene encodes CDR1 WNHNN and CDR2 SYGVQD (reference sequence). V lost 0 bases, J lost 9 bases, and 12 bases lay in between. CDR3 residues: CASSESLDPGSPLHF. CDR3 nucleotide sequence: TGCGCCAGCAGTGAGTCGCTCGACCCGGGTTCACCCCTCCACTTT.

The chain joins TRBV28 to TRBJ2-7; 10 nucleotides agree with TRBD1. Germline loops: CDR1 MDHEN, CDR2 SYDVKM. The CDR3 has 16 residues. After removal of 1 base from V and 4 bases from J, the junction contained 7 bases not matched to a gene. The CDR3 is CASSLSRDRGRYEQYF. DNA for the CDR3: TGTGCCAGCAGTTTATCGAGGGACAGGGGCCGTTACGAGCAGTACTTC.

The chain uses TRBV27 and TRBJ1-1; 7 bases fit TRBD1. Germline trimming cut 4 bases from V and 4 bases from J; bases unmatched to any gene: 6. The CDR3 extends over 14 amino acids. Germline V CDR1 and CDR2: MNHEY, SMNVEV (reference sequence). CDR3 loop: CASSSAAGGTEAFF. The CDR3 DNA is TGTGCCAGCAGTTCCGCCGCAGGGGGCACTGAAGCTTTCTTT.

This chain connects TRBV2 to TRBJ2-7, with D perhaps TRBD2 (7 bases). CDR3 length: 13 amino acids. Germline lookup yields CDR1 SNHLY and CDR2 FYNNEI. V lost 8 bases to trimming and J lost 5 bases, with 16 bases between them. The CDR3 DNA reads TGTGCCAGCGAGGGGGGGATAAAGGACGAGCAGTACTTC. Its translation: CASEGGIKDEQYF.